This T cell receptor beta chain was observed in a study of shared clonotypes between healthy human individuals. Study context: Donors consisted of a couple of women and three men between 18 and 49. Findings of the study overall: Genetic and exposure-history diversity was limited by the small donor number. Clonotypes that were shared across a handful of donors made up around 5% of naive CD4 clonotypes.

The method was immunoSEQ multiplex PCR; TCRdb's version includes in-frame clones alone and lacks a portion of them. This table holds over a million clones, around three quarters found once. As regards this clone: Its antigen is currently unknown.

V lost 1 base, J lost 4 bases, and 1 base stayed unmatched. The CDR3 spans 15 residues. Germline-derived CDR1 and CDR2 are SGHAT and FQDESV (reference sequence). This clonotype was obtained from a man aged 18 to 30 in good health. Some clones in this sample may be carry-over from other donors' samples. The V and J genes are TRBV11-1 and TRBJ2-2, with TRBD1 matching over 9 bases. Material: memory CD4+ T cells from PBMCs. Subset: CD45RA-negative fraction. The CDR3 loop is CASSLGGQGTGELFF. In DNA, the CDR3 is TGTGCCAGCAGCTTAGGGGGACAGGGCACCGGGGAGCTGTTTTTT.